This T cell receptor (beta chain) is from a study of T cell responses to AZD1222 COVID-19 vaccine (dated by TCRdb to about 2021). A note on the overall study: A total of 230 to 250 trial participants underwent TCR sequencing, of whom 200 to 220 had received two doses of AZD1222 and 26 had received two doses of the MenACWY control vaccine. Trial participants were enrolled into age subgroups of 18-55, 56-69 and 70-plus years, which contained 148, 28 and 57 TCR-sequenced participants, respectively. The paper as a whole reports these results and caveats: After two AZD1222 doses, spike-specific TCR breadth and depth were significantly higher than at day 0 and than in MenACWY recipients. Conclusions about previously exposed vaccinees were limited because only six AZD1222 recipients were SARS-CoV-2 seropositive at baseline. Reportedly, almost half of the unique spike-specific TCRs recognized epitopes lying outside the regions that are mutated in the B.1.351 and B.1.1.7 variants. Because no samples from the day 14 peak response were available, repertoires could be characterized only after the peak T cell response. In the small 56-69-year group, the increase in depth fell short of significance, most likely because of low power. Participants were mostly white British, with more females than males. The authors suggested clonal diversity may have been underestimated. Vaccine-associated CD4 TCRs spanned the whole spike protein, with dominant responses in regions 160-218 and 743-854.

From the cysteine up to the phenylalanine, the CDR3 has a length of 15 residues. The only DNA kept is the CDR3, 45 bases in frame from the first base. V and J are truncated by 5 bases and 2 bases respectively, leaving an intervening sequence of 12 bases. Reading the germline V gene gives CDR1 SGHTA and CDR2 FQGNSA. This specimen's time point label, per the study, means: about 28 days (+/-7) after the second vaccine dose. AZD1222 recipients with second doses at about 4 weeks or about 12 weeks were pooled, because spike-specific TCR depth and breadth did not differ between schedules. The vaccinee samples were drawn from two UK trials, COV001 and COV002, one of which was a single-blind randomized controlled phase 2/3 trial testing AZD1222 (ChAdOx1 nCoV-19) in healthy adults. For TCRbeta chain sequencing, PBMC samples were collected from trial participants at day 0 and at day 28 after the second dose.

Remarks on this clone: No cognate antigen has been identified for it. It has no much larger one-base neighbor in the sample; base qualities were not kept.

The CDR3 regions of human TCRbeta chains were subjected to immunosequencing. The published analysis was carried out like this. TCRs in the repertoires were matched against a reference library of SARS-CoV-2-specific TCRs that had been generated with the MIRA antigen-specificity platform. Breadth meant the fraction of unique TCRs that were SARS-CoV-2-associated, whereas depth meant the fraction of total T cells that were SARS-CoV-2-associated. Using the MIRA data, each spike-specific TCR was mapped to the spike region that the TCR reacts to and placed in a CD4 or CD8 class. Log10-transformed breadth and depth values were compared by one-way ANOVA with Sidak's multiple comparisons tests. TCRdb stores this immuneACCESS table with in-frame sequences only. Part of the clones is absent; in the studies checked, under half of the shortfall reflects unresolved V genes, and no reason is known for the rest. V, J and clone size derive from that table, while D and trimming were established from the DNA sequence. Recorded for this sample are around 140,000 clones; approximately 90% of them occurred a single time. Less than 3.5% of the sample is held by the ten biggest clonotypes.

The clonotype comes from an adult who received the AZD1222 COVID-19 vaccine. The specimen comprised peripheral blood, sampled 28 days after the second AZD1222 dose. Recombination linked TRBV7-2 to TRBJ1-4; the D gene assignment is ambiguous. The CDR3 region: CASSEQDYTNEKLFF. The sequenced DNA: TGTGCCAGCAGCGAGCAGGACTACACTAATGAAAAACTGTTTTTT.